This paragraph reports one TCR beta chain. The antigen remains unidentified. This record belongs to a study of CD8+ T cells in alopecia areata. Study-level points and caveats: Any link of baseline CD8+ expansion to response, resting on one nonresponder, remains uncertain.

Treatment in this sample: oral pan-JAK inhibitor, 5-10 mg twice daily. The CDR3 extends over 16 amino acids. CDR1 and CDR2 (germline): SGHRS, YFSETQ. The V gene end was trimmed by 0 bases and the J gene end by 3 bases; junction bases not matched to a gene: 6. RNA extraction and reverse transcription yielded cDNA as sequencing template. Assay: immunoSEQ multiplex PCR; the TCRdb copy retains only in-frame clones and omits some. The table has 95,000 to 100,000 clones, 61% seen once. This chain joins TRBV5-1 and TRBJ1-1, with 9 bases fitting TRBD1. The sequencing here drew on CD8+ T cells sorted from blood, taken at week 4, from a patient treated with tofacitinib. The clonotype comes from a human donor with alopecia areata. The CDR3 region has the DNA TGCGCCAGCAGCTTGGAACAGGGGGCGGTTGACACTGAAGCTTTCTTT. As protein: CASSLEQGAVDTEAFF. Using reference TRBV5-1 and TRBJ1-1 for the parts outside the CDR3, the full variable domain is KAGVTQTPRYLIKTRGQQVTLSCSPISGHRSVSWYQQTPGQGLQFLFEYFSETQRNKGNFPGRFSGRQFSNSRSEMNVSTLELGDSALYLCASSLEQGAVDTEAFFGQGTRLTVV.